These 30 T cell receptor beta chains were all obtained from the same sample, sequenced in a study of T cell responses to AZD1222 COVID-19 vaccine. Measured with immunoSEQ multiplex PCR; TCRdb has only the in-frame clones, and not every one. The profile shows 90,000 to 120,000 clones, about 90% of them singletons. The specimen comprised peripheral blood, sampled 28 days after the second AZD1222 dose. These receptors originate from an adult who received the AZD1222 COVID-19 vaccine.

CDR3: CSVEENRPYGYTF. The CDR3 DNA is TGCAGCGTTGAAGAGAACAGACCTTATGGCTACACCTTC. V usage is TRBV29-1 and J usage is TRBJ1-2; D call uncertain. Looked up from germline, CDR1 is SQVTM and CDR2 is ANQGSEA. The V and J ends lost 0 bases and 5 bases respectively, with 10 bases between them. CDR3 length: 13 amino acids.

The chain recombines TRBV7-2 with TRBJ2-7, with 7 bases fitting TRBD1. V lost 2 bases and J lost 0; bases outside the gene matches: 13. This CDR3 has 18 amino acids. Germline V gene data show CDR1 as SGHTA and CDR2 as FQGNSA. CDR3 protein: CASSLSTGQGVTSYEQYF. Here the CDR3 DNA reads TGTGCCAGCAGCTTAAGTACGGGTCAGGGGGTTACCTCCTACGAGCAGTACTTC.

V gene TRBV3-1 (or the pseudogene TRBV3-2) combines with J gene TRBJ2-1, with TRBD2 matching over 9 bases. The CDR3 is 16 residues long. The germline gives CDR1 LGHDT, CDR2 YNNKEL (reference sequence). J was trimmed by 4 bases and V by 4 bases; bases with no gene match: 8. The CDR3 sequence is CASSPGGGGAYNEQFF. CDR3 DNA: TGTGCCAGCAGCCCGGGCGGCGGGGGGGCATACAATGAGCAGTTCTTC.

The count of this clone is one. The chain has TRBV5-1 and TRBJ2-6; no firm D call. This CDR3 is built from 16 residues. V lost 4 bases and J 1 base, leaving 12 bases between the germline ends. Germline CDR1 is SGHRS and CDR2 is YFSETQ. The CDR3 reads CASSPPGDSGANVLTF. DNA of the CDR3: TGCGCCAGCAGCCCCCCTGGGGATTCTGGGGCCAACGTCCTGACTTTC.

The chain is built from TRBV27 and TRBJ1-4, with 8 nucleotides matching TRBD1. This CDR3 has 14 residues. CDR1 is MNHEY, CDR2 SMNVEV, per germline (reference sequence). V lost 5 bases, J lost 11 bases, and 10 bases stayed unmatched. DNA for the CDR3: TGTGCCAGCAGTCCCAGGACAGGGATTTGGAAACTGTTTTTT. The encoded protein is CASSPRTGIWKLFF.

This clone came up a few times. This rearrangement joins TRBV6-5 to TRBJ1-5; D call uncertain. The CDR3 has 13 residues. CDR1 MNHEY and CDR2 SVGAGI come from the germline V gene. Trimming pared 6 bases from V and 6 bases from J, leaving 12 bases between. CDR3 in DNA: TGTGCCAGCAGAGTTACGGGAACTCAGCCCCAGCATTTT. It is translated as CASRVTGTQPQHF.

This chain joins TRBV10-1 and TRBJ2-7; TRBD1 matches 11 bases. The CDR3 sequence is 14 residues long. The V segment lost 6 bases and the J segment 3 bases; nucleotides outside the gene matches: 4. Germline V gene sequence: CDR1 WNHNN, CDR2 SYGVQD (reference sequence). This chain's CDR3 is CASRGQGAFYEQYF. CDR3 DNA: TGCGCCAGCAGAGGACAGGGGGCTTTCTACGAGCAGTACTTC.

The chain recombines TRBV5-6 with TRBJ1-2, with 10 bases that match TRBD1. CDR1 SGHDT and CDR2 YYEEEE come from the germline V gene. This CDR3 has 17 amino acids. V dropped 4 bases and J dropped 3; count of bases not matched to a gene: 12. Written as DNA, the CDR3 is TGTGCCAGCAGCGGAGAGACGGGACAGGGGTTGGACTATGGCTACACCTTC. Amino acids: CASSGETGQGLDYGYTF.

The V and J genes are TRBV30 and TRBJ1-1; no firm D call. Trimming shortened V by 3 bases and J by 3 bases, and 14 bases separated the two germline ends. Germline CDR1 is GTSNPN and CDR2 is SVGIG (reference sequence). This CDR3 region has 14 residues. CDR3 in DNA: TGTGCCTGGAGGCGTACCGGGAGGGACACTGAAGCTTTCTTT. Translation gives CAWRRTGRDTEAFF. Full variable domain (remainder filled in from reference TRBV30 and TRBJ1-1): SQTIHQWPATLVQPVGSPLSLECTVEGTSNPNLYWYRQAAGRGLQLLFYSVGIGQISSEVPQNLSASRPQDRQFILSSKKLLLSDSGFYLCAWRRTGRDTEAFFGQGTRLTVV.

V and J are TRBV5-4 and TRBJ2-1, with 13 nucleotides matching TRBD2. This CDR3 spans 15 amino acids. CDR1 and CDR2 from the germline V gene are SGHNT and YYREEE (reference sequence). J lost 7 bases, V lost 4 bases, and 5 bases had no gene match. CDR3 nucleotide sequence: TGTGCCAGCAGCGCGGAGACTAGCGGGGGGAATGAGCAGTTCTTC. The encoded protein is CASSAETSGGNEQFF. The full variable domain, with the rest looked up from reference TRBV5-4 and TRBJ2-1, is ETGVTQSPTHLIKTRGQQVTLRCSSQSGHNTVSWYQQALGQGPQFIFQYYREEENGRGNFPPRFSGLQFPNYSSELNVNALELDDSALYLCASSAETSGGNEQFFGPGTRLTVL.

The rearrangement joins TRBV6-1 to TRBJ2-1; 7 bases match TRBD2. Germline V gene lookup returns CDR1 MNHNS and CDR2 SASEGT. V shed 2 bases and J 2 bases; nucleotides not matched to a gene: 3. The CDR3 extends over 15 amino acids. The CDR3 sequence is CASSELAVTYNEQFF. CDR3 nucleotide sequence: TGTGCCAGCAGTGAACTAGCGGTCACCTACAATGAGCAGTTCTTC.

This clone was detected only once. The rearrangement joins TRBV6-1 to TRBJ1-5; 7 nucleotides align to TRBD1. J gave up 1 base and V 3 bases, and 6 bases lay outside the gene matches. The CDR3 runs to 16 residues. In germline, CDR1 is MNHNS, CDR2 SASEGT. CDR3 DNA sequence: TGTGCCAGCAGTGATTTTAAGGACAGGAGCAATCAGCCCCAGCATTTT. Translated, it gives CASSDFKDRSNQPQHF.

The chain recombines TRBV28 with TRBJ1-1; TRBD1 aligns across 7 bases. The CDR3 length is 16 residues. Germline V gene data show CDR1 as MDHEN and CDR2 as SYDVKM. Trimming took 11 bases from V and 0 from J; bases not matched to a gene: 15. The CDR3 DNA follows: TGTGCCCTAGGGCCCGCGACAGGGCGGGTGAACACTGAAGCTTTCTTT. As protein: CALGPATGRVNTEAFF.

This chain uses TRBV5-5 with TRBJ1-1; maybe TRBD1 (6 bases). V shed 3 bases and J shed 4 bases, with 13 bases lying between them. There are 14 residues in the CDR3. The germline V gene has CDR1 SGHKS and CDR2 YYEKEE (reference sequence). This CDR3 is CASSWGRRSTEAFF. DNA of the CDR3: TGTGCCAGCAGCTGGGGGCGGAGGTCCACTGAAGCTTTCTTT.

This clone was detected once. The chain has TRBV19 and TRBJ1-6; no firm D call. Germline V gene sequence: CDR1 LNHDA, CDR2 SQIVND (reference sequence). CDR3 length: 17 residues. The V end was cut by 5 bases, the J end by 0 bases, with 14 bases between. Here the CDR3 reads CASSPPRGSSYNSPLHF. As DNA, the CDR3 is TGTGCCAGTAGTCCACCCCGGGGAAGCTCCTATAATTCACCCCTCCACTTT.

The chain couples TRBV19 to TRBJ1-3; D gene ambiguous. The CDR3 totals 13 residues. From germline, CDR1 is LNHDA and CDR2 SQIVND (reference sequence). V lost 8 bases and J lost 0, with 8 bases in between. The CDR3 protein is CASRHVSGNTIYF. The CDR3 nucleotides read TGTGCCAGTCGACACGTCTCTGGAAACACCATATATTTT.

The J gene is TRBJ2-3, the V gene TRBV5-1, with TRBD1 as a possible D gene (6 bases). The V gene's germline CDR1 is SGHRS and CDR2 YFSETQ. The CDR3 is 15 amino acids. V lost 1 base to trimming and J lost 2 bases, with 11 bases between them. Here the CDR3 reads CASSLSRDNTDTQYF. In nucleotides, the CDR3 is TGCGCCAGCAGCTTGTCCCGGGACAACACAGATACGCAGTATTTT.

The chain combines TRBV20-1 with TRBJ2-5; D is undetermined. CDR1 is DFQATT, CDR2 SNEGSKA, per germline (reference sequence). There are 11 residues in the CDR3. The V end lost 5 bases, the J end lost 3 bases, and 7 bases lay between the germline ends. The CDR3 sequence: CSAPVEETQYF. In nucleotides, the CDR3 is TGCAGTGCTCCAGTGGAAGAGACCCAGTACTTC.

The chain couples TRBV28 to TRBJ2-1; 15 positions match TRBD2. After removal of 4 bases from V and 2 bases from J, the junction contained 0 bases not matched to a gene. CDR3 length: 16 residues. In germline, CDR1 is MDHEN, CDR2 SYDVKM. CDR3 sequence: CASSWTSGGAYNEQFF. For the CDR3, the DNA is TGTGCCAGCAGTTGGACTAGCGGGGGGGCCTACAATGAGCAGTTCTTC.

V is TRBV11-2 and J is TRBJ1-1; D is uncertain. Germline CDR1 SGHAT, CDR2 FQNNGV. V dropped 5 bases and J dropped 4 bases, with 8 bases sitting between them. CDR3 size: 12 residues. The CDR3 region has the DNA TGTGCCAGCAGCCCTATATCCACTGAAGCTTTCTTT. This codes for CASSPISTEAFF.

This rearrangement joins TRBV7-2 to TRBJ1-4; 7 nucleotides line up with TRBD1. This CDR3 is 18 amino acids long. Germline V CDR1 and CDR2: SGHTA, FQGNSA. Germline trimming cut 5 bases from V and 8 bases from J; bases unmatched to any gene: 20. The CDR3 here is CASSPLPGQKPGWEKLFF. In DNA form, the CDR3 reads TGTGCCAGCAGCCCACTACCGGGACAGAAACCCGGATGGGAAAAACTGTTTTTT.

The V call is TRBV5-6, the J call TRBJ1-6; D gene uncertain. V was shortened by 0 bases and J by 10 bases, with 11 bases between the two germline ends. CDR3 length: 14 residues. Germline values: CDR1 SGHDT, CDR2 YYEEEE. The DNA of the CDR3 is TGTGCCAGCAGCTTGGTCGCGCCCAGGTCACCCCTCCACTTT. Amino acid sequence: CASSLVAPRSPLHF.

V and J are TRBV7-2 and TRBJ2-3; D may match TRBD1 or TRBD2 (7 bases each). CDR3 size: 14 residues. CDR1 is SGHTA, CDR2 FQGNSA, per germline. Trimming pared 5 bases from V and 3 bases from J, leaving 12 bases between. The chain's CDR3 is CASSPQGGTDTQYF. CDR3 bases: TGTGCCAGCAGCCCCCAGGGGGGGACAGATACGCAGTATTTT.

This chain links TRBV15 with TRBJ2-7, with D uncertain. The CDR3 contains 14 residues. V lost 5 bases to trimming and J lost 5 bases, with 16 bases between them. The germline CDR1 and CDR2 sequences are LNHNV and YYDKDF (reference sequence). Written as DNA, the CDR3 is TGTGCCACCAGCCCTGACCCCAAAACCAACGAGCAGTACTTC. Its protein product is CATSPDPKTNEQYF.

V and J are TRBV3-1 (or the pseudogene TRBV3-2) and TRBJ1-1; perhaps TRBD1 as D (5 bases). CDR1 is LGHDT and CDR2 is YNNKEL in the germline V gene (reference sequence). This CDR3 spans 14 amino acids. V gave up 0 bases and J gave up 5 bases, with 10 bases separating them. The CDR3 region is CASSQDGRETEAFF. The CDR3 nucleotides read TGTGCCAGCAGCCAAGATGGCAGGGAAACTGAAGCTTTCTTT.

This chain uses TRBV30 with TRBJ1-6; D is possibly TRBD1 (6 bases). Germline V lookup: CDR1 GTSNPN, CDR2 SVGIG (reference sequence). V lost 0 bases and J lost 0, with 9 bases in between. The CDR3 consists of 16 residues. The CDR3 reads CAWSVQGSSYNSPLHF. CDR3 DNA: TGTGCCTGGAGTGTACAGGGAAGCTCCTATAATTCACCCCTCCACTTT. The variable domain in full, with the rest retrieved from reference TRBV30 and TRBJ1-6, is SQTIHQWPATLVQPVGSPLSLECTVEGTSNPNLYWYRQAAGRGLQLLFYSVGIGQISSEVPQNLSASRPQDRQFILSSKKLLLSDSGFYLCAWSVQGSSYNSPLHFGNGTRLTVT.

The chain recombines TRBV24-1 with TRBJ2-1, with 7 bases lining up with TRBD1. Germline V lookup: CDR1 KGHDR, CDR2 SFDVKD. This CDR3 contains 18 residues. The J segment lost 0 bases and the V segment lost 5 bases, leaving 12 bases of the junction unmatched. The CDR3 sequence: CATSASIFRDSSYNEQFF. The CDR3 coding sequence is TGTGCCACCAGTGCCTCCATATTCCGGGACAGCTCCTACAATGAGCAGTTCTTC.

The CDR3 DNA sequence: TGTGCCAGCAGCCCGACAGGGACGGCGGAGACCCAGTACTTC. The encoded protein is CASSPTGTAETQYF. V gene TRBV7-3 combines with J gene TRBJ2-5; 7 bases are a match to TRBD1. This CDR3 is built from 14 residues. The V and J ends lost 5 bases and 5 bases, in that order; junction bases with no gene match: 8. Germline CDR1 is SGHTA and CDR2 is FQGTGA.

This chain links TRBV7-3 with TRBJ2-3, with 8 bases matching TRBD2. V dropped 5 bases and J dropped 1; count of bases not matched to a gene: 11. Looked up from germline, CDR1 is SGHTA and CDR2 is FQGTGA. The CDR3 is 17 residues long. In nucleotides, the CDR3 is TGTGCCAGCAGCAACCCCCGGGGGGGGCGGGGCACAGATACGCAGTATTTT. It encodes CASSNPRGGRGTDTQYF.

The sample holds a few counts of this clone. This chain joins TRBV29-1 and TRBJ2-1; D might be TRBD1 (5 bases). CDR3 size: 12 residues. The germline gives CDR1 SQVTM, CDR2 ANQGSEA. With 5 bases removed from V and 3 bases from J, the gap between germline ends came to 8 bases. The CDR3 spells CSVRTGYNEQFF. CDR3 DNA: TGCAGCGTTCGAACAGGCTACAATGAGCAGTTCTTC.